A single T cell receptor beta chain is shown here with its context. Its antigen remains undetermined. One base away there is no much larger clone; base qualities are not given. The CDR3 regions of human TCRbeta chains were analyzed by immunosequencing. In the paper's pipeline: TCRs in the repertoires were matched against a reference library of SARS-CoV-2-specific TCRs that had been generated with the MIRA antigen-specificity platform. Breadth meant the fraction of unique TCRs that were SARS-CoV-2-associated, whereas depth meant the fraction of total T cells that were SARS-CoV-2-associated. Using the MIRA data, each spike-specific TCR was assigned both to the spike region to which the TCR was reactive and to a CD4 or CD8 class. Log10-transformed breadth and depth values were compared by one-way ANOVA with Sidak's multiple comparisons tests. What TCRdb holds here is the immuneACCESS table cut down to in-frame rearrangements. Part of the clones is not present; checked against another copy, under half of the missing clones reflect an unresolved V gene, and the others are unexplained. The V and J calls and clone size are taken from that table; D and trimming were inferred from the DNA. The sample data list 130,000 to 150,000 clones, and 91% of these were observed just once. Together, the top ten hold about 3.8% of the sample.

The data originate from a study of T cell responses to AZD1222 COVID-19 vaccine (dated by TCRdb to about 2021). General notes on the study: A total of about 250 trial participants underwent TCR sequencing, of whom around 210 had received two doses of AZD1222 and 26 had received two doses of the MenACWY control vaccine. Trial participants were enrolled by age into subgroups of 18-55, 56-69 and 70-plus years, and around 140, 26 and 57 TCR-sequenced participants, respectively, were included in these subgroups. General findings and caveats noted by the study authors: Reportedly, almost half of the unique spike-specific TCRs recognized epitopes lying outside the regions that are mutated in the B.1.351 and B.1.1.7 variants. Conclusions about previously exposed vaccinees were limited because only six AZD1222 recipients were SARS-CoV-2 seropositive at baseline. In the small 56-69-year group, the increase in depth fell short of significance, most likely because of low power. After two AZD1222 doses, both the breadth and the depth of spike-specific TCRs were significantly higher than at day 0 and than in MenACWY recipients. Because no day 14 peak-response samples were available, repertoires were characterized only after the peak T cell response. The vaccine-associated CD4 TCRs covered the entire spike protein, and the dominant responses fell in regions 160-218 and 743-854. Most participants were white British and females outnumbered males, and the authors suggested that clonal diversity may have been underestimated.

The CDR3 runs 15 amino acids, cysteine and phenylalanine included. This entry keeps only the CDR3 DNA: 45 bases, framed from base 1. Trimming removed 7 bases from V and 2 bases from J, leaving 17 bases between the germline ends. Looking up the germline V gene yields CDR1 LGHNT and CDR2 FRNRAP. Interpreted using the paper, the time point label stands for: about 28 days (+/-7) after the second vaccine dose. Because spike-specific TCR depth and breadth did not differ between the two schedules, AZD1222 recipients who got a second dose at roughly 4 weeks were pooled with those who got a second dose at roughly 12 weeks. The vaccinee samples were drawn from two UK trials, COV001 and COV002, one of which was a single-blind randomized controlled phase 2/3 trial testing AZD1222 (ChAdOx1 nCoV-19) in healthy adults. Trial participant PBMC samples were collected at day 0 and day 28 after the second dose for TCRbeta chain sequencing.

The sequencing here drew on peripheral blood, taken 28 days after the second AZD1222 dose. This receptor was obtained from an adult who received the AZD1222 COVID-19 vaccine. The rearranged segments are TRBV12-5 and TRBJ2-5; perhaps TRBD2 is the D gene, with 6 bases matching. The CDR3 sequence is CASAPGGLGQETQYF. The base sequence is TGTGCTAGTGCCCCCGGGGGTCTGGGACAAGAGACCCAGTACTTC.